One sample yielded the 21 T cell receptor beta chains listed below, sequenced in a study of cytomegalovirus exposure and HLA in healthy donors. The PCR had 60 Vbeta and 13 Jbeta primers. Clones were sequenced by immunoSEQ multiplex PCR, and TCRdb holds only the in-frame ones, with some missing. The sample records around 210,000 clones, 70% to 85% being singletons. Sequenced input: PBMCs. These receptors were taken from a man aged 50-60 years in good health and CMV-seronegative.

The chain couples TRBV5-1 to TRBJ1-1, with D possibly matching TRBD1 (6 bases). V shed 1 base and J shed 0 bases, with 10 bases lying between them. This CDR3 has 15 residues. The germline CDR1 and CDR2 sequences are SGHRS and YFSETQ. CDR3 sequence (DNA): TGCGCCAGCAGCTTGACAGGGTCAATGAACACTGAAGCTTTCTTT. Translated, it gives CASSLTGSMNTEAFF. The full variable domain, completed using reference TRBV5-1 and TRBJ1-1, is KAGVTQTPRYLIKTRGQQVTLSCSPISGHRSVSWYQQTPGQGLQFLFEYFSETQRNKGNFPGRFSGRQFSNSRSEMNVSTLELGDSALYLCASSLTGSMNTEAFFGQGTRLTVV.

The rearrangement uses TRBV7-9 and TRBJ2-1; the match to TRBD1 covers 9 bases. Germline V gene lookup returns CDR1 SEHNR and CDR2 FQNEAQ (reference sequence). The CDR3 extends over 14 amino acids. Trimming took 5 bases from V and 7 from J; bases not matched to a gene: 6. The CDR3 DNA follows: TGTGCCAGCAGCCACCGGGACAGGGTGAATGAGCAGTTCTTC. Translated: CASSHRDRVNEQFF.

The chain has TRBV27 and TRBJ2-7; TRBD1 matches 10 bases. J lost 3 bases, V lost 1 base, and 6 bases had no gene match. CDR1 and CDR2 (germline): MNHEY, SMNVEV (reference sequence). The CDR3 length is 16 residues. The CDR3 bases are TGTGCCAGCAGTTTATGGACGGGACAGGGGATCTACGAGCAGTACTTC. Its translation: CASSLWTGQGIYEQYF.

This clone has just one count. The rearrangement links TRBV4-2 to TRBJ2-3, with a possible D match to TRBD1 (5 bases). Germline V gives CDR1 LGHNA, CDR2 YNFKEQ. This CDR3 is built from 13 residues. V lost 0 bases to trimming and J lost 5 bases, with 6 bases between them. The DNA of the CDR3 is TGTGCCAGCAGCCAAGACAGGGTAGATACGCAGTATTTT. Its protein is CASSQDRVDTQYF.

The chain uses TRBV11-2 and TRBJ2-7; 9 bases match TRBD1. Germline values: CDR1 SGHAT, CDR2 FQNNGV. V shed 1 base, J shed 3 bases, and the junction held 10 bases outside the gene matches. There are 17 residues in the CDR3. The CDR3 spells CASSLVFDRGKNYEQYF. Written as DNA, the CDR3 is TGTGCCAGCAGCTTAGTGTTTGACAGGGGGAAGAACTACGAGCAGTACTTC.

V and J are TRBV5-1 and TRBJ2-3, with 8 positions matching TRBD2. The junction had 7 bases not matched to a gene; V was cut back by 4 bases and J by 6 bases. The CDR3 runs 14 residues. Germline CDR1 is SGHRS and CDR2 is YFSETQ. CDR3 nucleotide sequence: TGCGCCAGCAGCGCCCGGGAGGGTAGCGATACGCAGTATTTT. Protein product: CASSAREGSDTQYF.

This chain uses TRBV11-2 with TRBJ2-5, with 16 bases aligning to TRBD2. Germline CDR1 reads SGHAT; CDR2 reads FQNNGV. Trimming at V came to 8 bases and at J to 0 bases, leaving 6 bases not matched to a gene. The CDR3 consists of 17 residues. CDR3 residues: CASSPGLAGGHQETQYF. The CDR3 DNA follows: TGTGCCAGCTCCCCGGGACTAGCGGGAGGGCACCAAGAGACCCAGTACTTC. Together with reference TRBV11-2 and TRBJ2-5, the CDR3 gives the full variable domain: EAGVAQSPRYKIIEKRQSVAFWCNPISGHATLYWYQQILGQGPKLLIQFQNNGVVDDSQLPKDRFSAERLKGVDSTLKIQPAKLEDSAVYLCASSPGLAGGHQETQYFGPGTRLLVL.

This rearrangement joins TRBV6-1 to TRBJ1-1, with a weak D call TRBD1 (6 bases). This CDR3 spans 14 amino acids. Trimming shortened V by 10 bases and J by 0 bases, and 15 bases separated the two germline ends. CDR1 MNHNS and CDR2 SASEGT come from the germline V gene. The CDR3 nucleotides are TGTGCCACTAACCGAGGGGGTCTGAACACTGAAGCTTTCTTT. Translating gives CATNRGGLNTEAFF.

This clone came up a few times. This chain uses TRBV5-6 with TRBJ1-5, with D uncertain. CDR3 length: 15 amino acids. The V gene lost 2 bases and the J gene lost 0 bases, with 9 bases spanning the gap. Germline CDR1 reads SGHDT; CDR2 reads YYEEEE. Here the CDR3 reads CASSFRRNSNQPQHF. The CDR3 DNA sequence: TGTGCCAGCAGCTTTAGGAGGAATAGCAATCAGCCCCAGCATTTT. Variable domain in full (rest from reference TRBV5-6 and TRBJ1-5): DAGVTQSPTHLIKTRGQQVTLRCSPKSGHDTVSWYQQALGQGPQFIFQYYEEEERQRGNFPDRFSGHQFPNYSSELNVNALLLGDSALYLCASSFRRNSNQPQHFGDGTRLSIL.

This clone showed up just a few times. This rearrangement joins TRBV6-5 to TRBJ2-1; 10 bases match TRBD2. Looked up from germline, CDR1 is MNHEY and CDR2 is SVGAGI. With V trimmed by 6 bases and J by 6 bases, 5 bases remained unmatched. This CDR3 has 14 amino acids. The CDR3 DNA reads TGTGCCAGCAGCCCGGGACTAGCGTCCAATGAGCAGTTCTTC. Encoded protein: CASSPGLASNEQFF.

The gene calls are TRBV27 and TRBJ1-1; 8 nucleotides match TRBD1. V shed 1 base and J 4 bases; nucleotides not matched to a gene: 8. Germline V gene data show CDR1 as MNHEY and CDR2 as SMNVEV (reference sequence). The CDR3 extends over 16 amino acids. The CDR3 coding sequence is TGTGCCAGCAGTTTATATTACACAGGGGGGACCACTGAAGCTTTCTTT. Protein sequence: CASSLYYTGGTTEAFF.

J is TRBJ2-7 and V is TRBV18; 9 bases are shared with TRBD1. Germline V gene data show CDR1 as KGHSH and CDR2 as LQKENI. The CDR3 has 16 amino acids. V trimming: 5 bases; J trimming: 6 bases; junction bases outside the gene matches: 14. In DNA, the CDR3 is TGTGCCAGCTCATCAAGCCGGGACAGGGTTTCGTCCGAGCAGTACTTC. Its translation is CASSSSRDRVSSEQYF.

The chain combines TRBV9 with TRBJ2-1, with 13 bases aligning to TRBD2. Germline assignment: CDR1 SGDLS and CDR2 YYNGEE. The CDR3 sequence is 19 residues long. V gave up 3 bases and J gave up 1 base; unmatched junction bases: 10. The CDR3 DNA reads TGTGCCAGCAGCGCACAACCCGGGACTAGCGGGGTTTCCTACAATGAGCAGTTCTTC. The encoded protein is CASSAQPGTSGVSYNEQFF. The whole variable domain, filled in from reference TRBV9 and TRBJ2-1, reads DSGVTQTPKHLITATGQRVTLRCSPRSGDLSVYWYQQSLDQGLQFLIQYYNGEERAKGNILERFSAQQFPDLHSELNLSSLELGDSALYFCASSAQPGTSGVSYNEQFFGPGTRLTVL.

The V gene is TRBV28, the J gene TRBJ1-2, with 11 bases fitting TRBD1. This CDR3 has 16 amino acids. The V and J ends lost 4 bases and 7 bases, in that order; junction bases with no gene match: 11. The germline V gene has CDR1 MDHEN and CDR2 SYDVKM. CDR3 amino acids: CASSSLLRTGGGGYTF. CDR3 bases: TGTGCCAGCAGTTCTCTCCTTCGGACAGGGGGCGGTGGCTACACCTTC.

This chain joins TRBV5-1 and TRBJ1-3; D is possibly TRBD1 (5 bases). Germline V gene lookup returns CDR1 SGHRS and CDR2 YFSETQ. The CDR3 sequence is 16 residues long. Between the trimmed V and J ends, which lost 0 bases and 0 bases, there was a span of 10 bases. The CDR3, as DNA: TGCGCCAGCAGCTTGGTAGGGGTTAGCTCTGGAAACACCATATATTTT. Translation: CASSLVGVSSGNTIYF.

The V and J genes are TRBV27 and TRBJ2-1; weak D call: TRBD2 (6 bases). Germline-derived CDR1 and CDR2 are MNHEY and SMNVEV (reference sequence). V lost 8 bases and J lost 9, with 20 bases in between. CDR3 length: 14 residues. The CDR3 DNA is TGTGCCAGCTCAGGAGGGCCCGGGGACTTTGAGCAGTTCTTC. Translating it yields CASSGGPGDFEQFF.

V and J are TRBV5-4 and TRBJ2-7; 10 positions match TRBD2. The J segment lost 4 bases and the V segment lost 4 bases, leaving 14 bases of the junction unmatched. There are 17 residues in the CDR3. CDR1 and CDR2 from the germline V gene are SGHNT and YYREEE (reference sequence). DNA of the CDR3: TGTGCCAGCAGCCCGACCTCACGCCAGCGGGAGGGGTACGAGCAGTACTTC. It translates to CASSPTSRQREGYEQYF.

V usage is TRBV27 and J usage is TRBJ2-2; the D gene is possibly TRBD2 (5 bases). Germline values: CDR1 MNHEY, CDR2 SMNVEV (reference sequence). The CDR3 loop spans 16 amino acids. V was cut by 3 bases and J by 4 bases, with 15 bases left in between. CDR3 bases: TGTGCCAGCAGTTTTCAATGGGAGTGGTCCACCGGGGAGCTGTTTTTT. Protein sequence: CASSFQWEWSTGELFF.

The rearrangement uses TRBV28 and TRBJ1-4; D is ambiguous. Germline V gene sequence: CDR1 MDHEN, CDR2 SYDVKM. The CDR3 sequence is 12 residues long. V lost 2 bases, J lost 4 bases, and 2 bases lay in between. The chain's CDR3 is CASSLLNEKLFF. In nucleotides, the CDR3 is TGTGCCAGCAGTTTACTTAATGAAAAACTGTTTTTT.

The chain has TRBV2 and TRBJ1-1; D may be TRBD1 (5 bases). CDR1 SNHLY and CDR2 FYNNEI come from the germline V gene. The CDR3 length is 16 residues. Trimming removed 2 bases from V and 0 bases from J, with 13 bases in between. CDR3 loop: CASSEWVGALNTEAFF. In DNA, the CDR3 is TGTGCCAGCAGTGAATGGGTAGGGGCTTTGAACACTGAAGCTTTCTTT.

This clone was detected a few times. The gene calls are TRBV18 and TRBJ2-7, with D hard to call. V lost 6 bases, J lost 2 bases, and 17 bases lay in between. This CDR3 has 15 residues. From germline, CDR1 is KGHSH and CDR2 LQKENI. The CDR3 sequence is CASSALSGETYEQYF. CDR3 sequence (DNA): TGTGCCAGCTCGGCCCTGTCAGGCGAAACCTACGAGCAGTACTTC.